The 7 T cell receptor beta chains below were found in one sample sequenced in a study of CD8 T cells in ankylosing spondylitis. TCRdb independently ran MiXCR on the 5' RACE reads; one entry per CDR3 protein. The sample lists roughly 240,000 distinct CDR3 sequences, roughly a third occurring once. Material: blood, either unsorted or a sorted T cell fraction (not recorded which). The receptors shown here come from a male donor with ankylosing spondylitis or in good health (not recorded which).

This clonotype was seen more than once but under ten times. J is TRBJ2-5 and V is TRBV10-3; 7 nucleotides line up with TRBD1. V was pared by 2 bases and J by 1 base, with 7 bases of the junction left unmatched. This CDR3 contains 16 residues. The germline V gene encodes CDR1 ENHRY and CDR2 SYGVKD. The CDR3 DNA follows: TGTGCCATCAGTGAGGCGACAGGGCGAGGCCAAGAGACCCAGTACTTC. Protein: CAISEATGRGQETQYF.

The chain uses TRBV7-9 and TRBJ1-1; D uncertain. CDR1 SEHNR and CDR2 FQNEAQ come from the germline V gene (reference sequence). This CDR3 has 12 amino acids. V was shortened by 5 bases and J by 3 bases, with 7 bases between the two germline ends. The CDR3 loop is CASSQTYTEAFF. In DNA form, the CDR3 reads TGTGCCAGCAGCCAAACTTACACTGAAGCTTTCTTT.

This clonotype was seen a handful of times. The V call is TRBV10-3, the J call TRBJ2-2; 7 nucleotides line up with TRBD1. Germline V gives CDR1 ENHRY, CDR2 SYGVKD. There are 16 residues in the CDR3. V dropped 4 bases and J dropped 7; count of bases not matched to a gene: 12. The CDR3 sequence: CAISAIGEGAHGELFF. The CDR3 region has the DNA TGTGCCATCAGTGCGATAGGAGAGGGGGCACACGGGGAGCTGTTTTTT.

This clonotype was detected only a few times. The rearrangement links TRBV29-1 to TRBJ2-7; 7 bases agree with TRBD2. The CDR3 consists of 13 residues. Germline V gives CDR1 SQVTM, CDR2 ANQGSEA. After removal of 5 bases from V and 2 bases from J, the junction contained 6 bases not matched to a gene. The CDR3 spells CSVLDGRTYEQYF. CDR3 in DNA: TGCAGCGTTCTAGACGGGAGGACCTACGAGCAGTACTTC.

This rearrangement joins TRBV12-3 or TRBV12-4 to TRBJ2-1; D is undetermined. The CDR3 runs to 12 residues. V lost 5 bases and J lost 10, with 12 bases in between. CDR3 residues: CASSKRTVEQFF. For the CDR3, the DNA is TGTGCCAGCAGTAAGAGGACGGTGGAGCAGTTCTTC.

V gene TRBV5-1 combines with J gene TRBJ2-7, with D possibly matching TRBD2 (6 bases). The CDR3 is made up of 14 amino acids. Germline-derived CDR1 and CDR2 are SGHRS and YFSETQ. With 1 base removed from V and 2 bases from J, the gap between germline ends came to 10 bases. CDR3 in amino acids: CASSLRGRTYEQYF. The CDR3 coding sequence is TGCGCCAGCAGCTTGCGGGGGAGAACCTACGAGCAGTACTTC.

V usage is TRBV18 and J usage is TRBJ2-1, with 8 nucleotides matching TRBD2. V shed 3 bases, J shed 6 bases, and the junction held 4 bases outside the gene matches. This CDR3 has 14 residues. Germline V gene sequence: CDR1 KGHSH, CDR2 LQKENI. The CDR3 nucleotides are TGTGCCAGCTCACCGGACCGGGGGGGCAATGAGCAGTTCTTC. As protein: CASSPDRGGNEQFF.